Given below is one T cell receptor (beta chain) in context. The specificity of this receptor is unknown. No much larger clonotype is one base removed from it; base qualities were not supplied. These data come from a study of vaccination and CD4 T cells after COVID-19 (dated by TCRdb to between 2021 and 2023). Regarding the research as a whole: SARS-CoV-2 positivity had been established in the convalescent patients by nasal swab PCR, and mild disease was recorded in some 10 of these patients and severe disease in one. The convalescent cohort comprised six males and four females, including two Hispanic individuals, seven Caucasians, two Asians and one multiracial person. Each participant got two doses of either the Pfizer-BioNTech BNT162b2 vaccine (n=8) or the Moderna mRNA-1273 vaccine (n=2). Post-COVID blood samples from convalescent patients were collected a median of approximately 93 days after diagnosis, with a range of 35 to 161 days. Post-vaccine blood samples were obtained a median of around 67 days after the second vaccine dose, with a range of about 13 to 241 days. Overlapping spike peptide pools from SARS-CoV-2 and from the common cold coronaviruses HCoV-NL63, HCoV-OC43 and HCoV-229E were used as culture stimuli. Control cultures used a CEFX viral epitope pool as positive control, an HIV-1 Nef peptide pool as negative control, or no peptide. The spike-specific CD4+ TCR repertoire was compared before and after mRNA vaccination in 10 to 11 COVID-19 convalescent patients and a handful of infection-naive healthy vaccine recipients.

Points the paper makes about the study in general: Although the median number of SARS-CoV-2-reactive clonotypes went up from roughly 19 after infection to 30 to 45 after vaccination, the increase was not significant. In convalescent patients, a median approximately 86% of post-vaccine SARS-CoV-2-reactive clones were detected only after vaccination, and vaccine-specific priming was suggested by this finding. Relatively few convalescent patients were included in the study, and early timepoints after natural infection were not analyzed. In convalescent patients, nearly all vaccine-specific clones (304 of 307) were found to be mono-reactive for SARS-CoV-2 spike rather than cross-reactive with common cold coronaviruses.

To prepare the library, PCR was applied. DNA from cultured CD4+ T cells was subjected to TCR sequencing with the Oncomine TCR Beta short-read assay at the Johns Hopkins FTIC core. The QIAamp micro DNA kit was used to extract genomic DNA from the cultured CD4+ T cells. Oncomine TCR Beta libraries made from cultured CD4+ T cells were pooled using unique dual indexes and sequenced on an Illumina iSeq 100. The original methods were these. Non-productive sequences were filtered out, and CDR3s that did not start with C, did not end with F or W, or were shorter than 7 amino acids were discarded. The MANAFEST web application identified antigen-specific clonotypes by comparing peptide-stimulated wells against reference wells and other culture wells. An FDR below 0.05, an odds ratio above 5, and a productive frequency above 0.1% in at least two of three replicate wells were required for clones to be considered positive. A clonotype counted as cross-reactive if it showed significant expansion both in the SARS-CoV-2 spike wells and in at least one common cold coronavirus spike condition. Levenshtein distances (stringdist) and unrooted phylogenetic trees (ape) in R version 3.6.1 were used to assess CDR3 homology. Using fastp at Q25 and MiXCR, TCRdb reprocessed the public reads and kept productive beta chains. Each CDR3 protein gets just one entry, which takes the most common genes and DNA from the rows behind it. These V and J calls are TCRdb output, not the study's own analysis. This sample lists around 15,000 distinct CDR3 sequences; approximately 65% were detected once. The top ten hold about a sixth of the sample.

Per the germline V gene (reference sequence), DFQATT is the CDR1 and SNEGSKA is the CDR2. The trim is 2 bases for V and 4 bases for J, with a gap of 12 bases between the germline ends. From cysteine to phenylalanine, the CDR3 is 13 amino acids long. Here the CDR3 DNA is all that survives: 39 bases in frame from base 1. The treatment or condition label, as the study defines it: roughly ten-day PBMC culture with coronavirus spike peptide pools or control peptides (ViraFEST assay). The ViraFEST assay was used in the study, in which antigen-specific T cells were expanded with peptide pools and expanded clonotypes were subsequently identified by TCR sequencing. Positive SARS-CoV-2 PCR tests in the convalescent patients dated from March to December 2020, before Alpha, Beta and Delta variants emerged in the United States. Fewer than 2.5 million PBMCs per well were cultured in IMDM with roughly 5% human AB serum and 7.5 to 10 IU/ml IL-2, plus 10 ug/ml peptide pools. On days 3 and 7, half of the culture medium was replaced with fresh IL-2-containing medium. CD4+ T cells were isolated after approximately eleven days of culture through negative selection using the EasySep CD4+ T cell isolation kit. PBMCs were separated from whole blood using Ficoll-Paque Plus gradient centrifugation and then either used fresh or cryopreserved at -140C. Culture conditions were generally each tested in triplicate wells.

The sequencing sample was made of CD4+ T cells from blood, cultured in vitro. The TCR was taken from a human donor who had recovered from COVID-19. The chain joins TRBV20-1 to TRBJ2-7; TRBD1 is perhaps the D gene, given 5 matching bases. The CDR3 region reads CSARWGYKYEQYF. The nucleotide sequence is given as TGCAGTGCTAGATGGGGCTACAAATACGAGCAGTACTTC.